Many counts were recorded for the clone carrying this T cell receptor (beta chain). Antigen unknown. What was amplified from RNA transcripts were TCR beta CDR3 regions. During a first-round RT-PCR of the TCR CDR3, the HTBI primer set was used. TCRdb fed the multiplex PCR reads into MiXCR, producing one record per CDR3 protein. Of 95,000 to 100,000 distinct CDR3 sequences listed, roughly 49% are singletons. These data originate in a study of T cells in Graves' hyperthyroidism and ophthalmopathy. Across the study: Peripheral blood collection took place at initial diagnosis, before any treatment.

Stable disease denoted Graves' hyperthyroidism without ophthalmopathy progression within 18 months. General observations from the study: The blood repertoire included most of the expanded thyroid clonotypes above 0.001.

Germline trimming cut 6 bases from V and 3 bases from J; bases unmatched to any gene: 12. Germline V gene lookup returns CDR1 DFQATT and CDR2 SNEGSKA (reference sequence). The CDR3 has 16 residues. The V gene is TRBV20-1, the J gene TRBJ1-4, with TRBD1 identical over 8 bases. The TCR comes from a woman aged 40 to 50 with Graves' hyperthyroidism. The sample was blood. CDR3 DNA sequence: TGCAGTGCACCTAGTAGGGGCAGGGGGCCTAATGAAAAACTGTTTTTT. This encodes CSAPSRGRGPNEKLFF.